The rows below give T cell receptor beta chains drawn from one sample of a study of CD8 T cells in Susac syndrome. Via MiXCR, TCRdb re-called the immunoSEQ multiplex PCR reads, giving one row per CDR3 protein. The table lists about 140,000 distinct CDR3 sequences, around 93% of them singletons. Sequenced sample: CD4+ T cells from PBMCs. These receptors all come from a human donor with Susac syndrome. Both conserved end residues are part of each CDR3. The order of the fields is J gene, D gene, V gene, clone size, CDR3 DNA, CDR3 protein. The D gene is left open where the match is weak. Clone size is shown for a subset of rows, as once, few, many or a class of expanded clone.

TRBJ1-5,.,TRBV15,.,TGTGCCACCAGAGACTTCAGGGGCGGTCAGCCCCAGCATTTT,CATRDFRGGQPQHF
TRBJ1-6,.,TRBV6-2/TRBV6-3,.,TGTGCCAGCAGGGAGACAGGTCAAAGACCCCTCCACTTT,CASRETGQRPLHF
TRBJ1-1,.,TRBV30,.,TGTGCCTGGGTGGGATTCCTTAACACTGAAGCTTTCTTT,CAWVGFLNTEAFF
TRBJ1-1,.,TRBV4-3,.,TGCGCCAGCAGCCAAGATGCCAACACTGAAGCTTTCTTT,CASSQDANTEAFF
TRBJ2-3,.,TRBV4-3,once,TGCGCCAGCAGCCAGGGGACGACTGGCACAGATACGCAGTATTTT,CASSQGTTGTDTQYF
TRBJ1-5,.,TRBV6-6,.,TGTGCCAGCATTCACAGGGTCGGAGGTCAGCCCCAGCATTTT,CASIHRVGGQPQHF
TRBJ2-5,.,TRBV14,once,TGTGCCAGCAGCCCTTACCGAGACAGAGAAGAGACCCAGTACTTC,CASSPYRDREETQYF
TRBJ2-1,TRBD1,TRBV25-1,.,TGTGCCAGCAGTAACCCGGGACAGGGGAGGTATGAGCAGTTCTTC,CASSNPGQGRYEQFF
TRBJ2-3,.,TRBV30,.,TGTGCCTGGAGTGTCAGAGACCCCCCAGATACGCAGTATTTT,CAWSVRDPPDTQYF
TRBJ2-5,TRBD2,TRBV20-1,.,TGCAGTGCTCGCAGCGGGGGCCCCAAGGAGACCCAGTACTTC,CSARSGGPKETQYF
TRBJ2-1,TRBD1,TRBV12-3/TRBV12-4,.,TGTGCCAGCAGTTCCGCTGCCGGGACAGGTTACAATGAGCAGTTCTTC,CASSSAAGTGYNEQFF
TRBJ2-7,.,TRBV29-1,.,TGCAGCGTTGCAGGTATCGGCTACGAGCAGTACTTC,CSVAGIGYEQYF
TRBJ2-5,.,TRBV25-1,.,TGTGCCACCCGCCAAGAGACCCAGTACTTC,CATRQETQYF
TRBJ1-1,.,TRBV12-5,.,TGTGCTAGTGGTTTGGTAACAGATACGAACACTGAAGCTTTCTTT,CASGLVTDTNTEAFF
TRBJ2-2,TRBD1,TRBV25-1,once,TGTGCCAGCTCGGGACAGGCGAACACCGGGGAGCTGTTTTTT,CASSGQANTGELFF
TRBJ2-1,.,TRBV20-1,.,TGCAGTGCTAGAAAAGACACTAACAATGAGCAGTTCTTC,CSARKDTNNEQFF
TRBJ1-1,.,TRBV5-5,.,TGTGCTACGATGGGCAATTGGGGCACTGAAGCTTTCTTT,CATMGNWGTEAFF
TRBJ2-2,.,TRBV2,.,TGTGCCAGCCGGGGGTCAAACACCGGGGAGCTGTTTTTT,CASRGSNTGELFF
TRBJ1-2,TRBD1,TRBV28,.,TGTGCCAGCACGACAGGGGGCCATGGCTACACCTTC,CASTTGGHGYTF
TRBJ2-2,TRBD1,TRBV18,once,TGTGCCAGCTCTCTCTGGACAGGGAGTGACACCGGGGAGCTGTTTTTT,CASSLWTGSDTGELFF
TRBJ1-6,TRBD1,TRBV4-1,.,TGCGCCAGCAGCCAGGGATACAGGGGACATGCTTCACCCCTCCACTTT,CASSQGYRGHASPLHF
TRBJ2-3,TRBD2,TRBV19,.,TGTGCCAGTAGCAGCGGGGGGATAGATACGCAGTATTTT,CASSSGGIDTQYF
TRBJ1-2,.,TRBV27,.,TGTGCCAGCAGTCGCCCGAGAGGGTATGGCTACACCTTC,CASSRPRGYGYTF
TRBJ2-1,.,TRBV7-2,once,TGTGCCAGCAGCTTAGTAGAGTACAATGAGCAGTTCTTC,CASSLVEYNEQFF
TRBJ2-1,TRBD2,TRBV20-1,once,TGCAGTGCCCAGACTAGCGGGAGCTACAATGAGCAGTTCTTC,CSAQTSGSYNEQFF
TRBJ2-1,.,TRBV25-1,.,TGTGCCAGCAGTGACCGTGACCCCTCGGGCCGCAGCTCCTACAATGAGCAGTTCTTC,CASSDRDPSGRSSYNEQFF
TRBJ1-5,.,TRBV30,.,TGTGCCTGGAGCAGGACACAGAATCAGCCCCAGCATTTT,CAWSRTQNQPQHF
TRBJ2-2,TRBD1,TRBV12-3/TRBV12-4,.,TGTGCCAGCAGGCCACAGGGGTCCACCGGGGAGCTGTTTTTT,CASRPQGSTGELFF
TRBJ1-2,TRBD1,TRBV12-3/TRBV12-4,few,TGTGCCAGCAGTTCCGGACAGGGTGGGTATGGCTACACCTTC,CASSSGQGGYGYTF
TRBJ2-7,.,TRBV4-1,.,TGCGCCAGCAGCGAGGACTATATCTCCTACGAGCAGTACTTC,CASSEDYISYEQYF
TRBJ2-5,.,TRBV5-4,once,TGTGCCAGCAGCTTCAGGGCGCGCGAGACCCAGTACTTC,CASSFRARETQYF
TRBJ1-6,.,TRBV14,.,TGTGCCAGCAGCCAACTAGATTCACCCCTCCACTTT,CASSQLDSPLHF
TRBJ2-7,TRBD2,TRBV2,.,TGTGCCAGCAGTGTGCGTTGGGAGGGCGAGCAGTACTTC,CASSVRWEGEQYF
TRBJ1-6,.,TRBV19,.,TGTGCCAGTAGTATGGCGATTCTTTCGGATTCACCCCTCCACTTT,CASSMAILSDSPLHF
TRBJ2-1,.,TRBV9,.,TGTGCCAGCAGCGTAGAGGGGGGGGCGGAGCAGTTCTTC,CASSVEGGAEQFF
TRBJ2-6,.,TRBV30,.,TGTGCCTGGAGTGTCGACTCTGGGTCCAACGTCCTGACTTTC,CAWSVDSGSNVLTF
TRBJ2-7,TRBD2,TRBV15,.,TGTGCCACCAGCAGAGGCCGGGGGGGGGACTACGAGCAGTACTTC,CATSRGRGGDYEQYF
TRBJ1-4,.,TRBV15,.,TGTGCCACCAGCAGAGATCTGGGGGGCGAGGAAAAACTGTTTTTT,CATSRDLGGEEKLFF
TRBJ1-2,TRBD1,TRBV12-3/TRBV12-4,.,TGTGCCAGCAGTTTAGCGCTAACAGGGGGGGTGGCTGACTATGGCTACACCTTC,CASSLALTGGVADYGYTF
TRBJ2-4,TRBD2,TRBV20-1,.,TGCAGTGCTCCTCCGGGGGGGACGCTCAAAAACATTCAGTACTTC,CSAPPGGTLKNIQYF
TRBJ2-5,.,TRBV10-3,few,TGTGCCATCAGCCGAGGGGCAGGGGAGACCCAGTACTTC,CAISRGAGETQYF
TRBJ2-3,TRBD2,TRBV24-1,.,TGTGCCACCAGTGAACTAGCGGGGAGCACAGATACGCAGTATTTT,CATSELAGSTDTQYF
TRBJ2-1,.,TRBV6-6,.,TGTGCCAGCAGTTACTCGGAGAGCGGCCGTGAGCAGTTCTTC,CASSYSESGREQFF
TRBJ2-1,TRBD1,TRBV7-9,.,TGTGCCAGCAGCCCACCGGGACAGGGAGGAAGGGAGCAGTTCTTC,CASSPPGQGGREQFF
TRBJ2-7,.,TRBV25-1,.,TGTGCCAGCAGTGAGATCGGACGTTCGGGTACCGGCGAGCAGTACTTC,CASSEIGRSGTGEQYF